This is a list of T cell receptor beta chains from one sample in a study of blood T cells in healthy people across ages. TCRdb processed the 5' RACE reads anew with MiXCR; each CDR3 protein has one entry. In the table there are 750,000 or so distinct CDR3 sequences, roughly 25% of which are singletons. The same sample was also studied in work on T cells of mothers and their children.

Sequencing was performed on blood. These receptors came from a boy younger than 18 in good health. CDR3s include the opening cysteine and the closing phenylalanine or tryptophan. Each record gives: clone size, CDR3 length, D gene, V gene, J gene, CDR3 DNA, CDR3 protein. A D gene is named only where the DNA matches it firmly. Part of the rows lack a size; the others show once, few, many or a class for expanded clones.

size: few; length: 15; D: TRBD2; V: TRBV9; J: TRBJ2-1; DNA: TGTGCCGGGGAACGACTAGCTGTGTCCTACAATGAGCAGTTCTTC; CDR3: CAGERLAVSYNEQFF
size: few; length: 18; D: TRBD2; V: TRBV7-9; J: TRBJ2-1; DNA: TGTGCCAGCAGCTCCCAAATAGCTGGGCTAGCGGGGAACAATGAGCAGTTCTTC; CDR3: CASSSQIAGLAGNNEQFF
size: few; length: 17; D: -; V: TRBV7-2; J: TRBJ1-3; DNA: TGTGCCAGCAGCTGGGGCCCGCGTCGGAGCTCTGGAAACACCATATATTTT; CDR3: CASSWGPRRSSGNTIYF
size: few; length: 12; D: -; V: TRBV28; J: TRBJ2-7; DNA: TGTGCCAGCAGTTTATACAGATACGAGCAGTACTTC; CDR3: CASSLYRYEQYF
size: -; length: 16; D: -; V: TRBV5-5; J: TRBJ2-7; DNA: TGTGCCAGCAGCCCATCACCGGGACGGGGATCCTACGAGCAGTACTTC; CDR3: CASSPSPGRGSYEQYF
size: few; length: 15; D: -; V: TRBV29-1; J: TRBJ1-1; DNA: TGCAGCGTCATACAACCGGGATCCCCGTACACTGAAGCTTTCTTT; CDR3: CSVIQPGSPYTEAFF
size: -; length: 15; D: -; V: TRBV4-1; J: TRBJ2-1; DNA: TGCGCCAGCAGCCCTAGTAGCGGCGCCTACAATGAGCAGTTCTTC; CDR3: CASSPSSGAYNEQFF
size: -; length: 14; D: TRBD2; V: TRBV12-3/TRBV12-4; J: TRBJ2-7; DNA: TGTGCCAGCAGTTTGGCTAGCGGGAGGTACGAGCAGTACTTC; CDR3: CASSLASGRYEQYF
size: -; length: 14; D: -; V: TRBV6-6; J: TRBJ2-1; DNA: TGTGCCAGCACGGGACGGGGATTATACAATGAGCAGTTCTTC; CDR3: CASTGRGLYNEQFF
size: -; length: 16; D: -; V: TRBV4-3; J: TRBJ1-4; DNA: TGCGCCAGCAGCCAAGATGTCGGGGGGCAGGATGAAAAACTGTTTTTT; CDR3: CASSQDVGGQDEKLFF
size: -; length: 14; D: -; V: TRBV5-1; J: TRBJ2-7; DNA: TGCGCCAGCAGCTTTGGGATATCCGCCTACGAGCAGTACTTC; CDR3: CASSFGISAYEQYF
size: many; length: 11; D: -; V: TRBV9; J: TRBJ1-2; DNA: TGTGCCAGCAGGGGCCCTTATGGCTACACCTTC; CDR3: CASRGPYGYTF
size: -; length: 15; D: TRBD2; V: TRBV7-9; J: TRBJ2-7; DNA: TGTGCCAGCAGCTTAATTGGTGGGGGGGCCTACGAGCAGTACTTC; CDR3: CASSLIGGGAYEQYF
size: -; length: 16; D: TRBD1; V: TRBV5-1; J: TRBJ2-5; DNA: TGCGTCAGCAGCCCCCAACGGACAGGAGTGGGAGAGACCCAGTACTTC; CDR3: CVSSPQRTGVGETQYF
size: -; length: 14; D: -; V: TRBV5-1; J: TRBJ2-1; DNA: TGCGCCAGCAGCCCTGCGGGGATTAGAAATGAGCAGTTCTTC; CDR3: CASSPAGIRNEQFF
size: many; length: 15; D: TRBD1; V: TRBV12-3/TRBV12-4; J: TRBJ1-5; DNA: TGTGCCAGCAGCTCAAACAGGGGTAGCAATCAGCCCCAGCATTTT; CDR3: CASSSNRGSNQPQHF
size: -; length: 12; D: -; V: TRBV7-9; J: TRBJ2-1; DNA: TGTGCCAGCAGCTTCCGGGGTAGTGAGCAGTTCTTC; CDR3: CASSFRGSEQFF
size: few; length: 13; D: -; V: TRBV20-1; J: TRBJ1-4; DNA: TGCAGTGCCCTGAGTGCAACTAATGAAAAACTGTTTTTT; CDR3: CSALSATNEKLFF
size: -; length: 15; D: TRBD1; V: TRBV6-1; J: TRBJ1-6; DNA: TGTGCCAGCAGTGCCAGACAGGGGGTCAATTCACCCCTCCACTTT; CDR3: CASSARQGVNSPLHF
size: -; length: 13; D: -; V: TRBV7-9; J: TRBJ1-4; DNA: TGTGCCAGCATCGATGTAGGGGACGAAAAACTGTTTTTT; CDR3: CASIDVGDEKLFF
size: -; length: 15; D: TRBD1; V: TRBV12-3/TRBV12-4; J: TRBJ1-5; DNA: TGTGCCAGCAGCCCCGGGACAGCTATTAATCAGCCCCAGCATTTT; CDR3: CASSPGTAINQPQHF
size: once; length: 18; D: TRBD2; V: TRBV6-5; J: TRBJ2-3; DNA: TGTGCCAGCAGTTACTTAAAGGTCGGGCGGGGGGGCCCCGATACGCAGTATTTT; CDR3: CASSYLKVGRGGPDTQYF
size: -; length: 11; D: -; V: TRBV20-1; J: TRBJ2-7; DNA: TGCAGTGCTCGACAGGACGACGAGCAGTACTTC; CDR3: CSARQDDEQYF
size: -; length: 16; D: -; V: TRBV25-1; J: TRBJ2-5; DNA: TGTGCCAGCAGTGAATTCCTTGGCGGGGCGGAGGAGACCCAGTACTTC; CDR3: CASSEFLGGAEETQYF
size: -; length: 12; D: TRBD1; V: TRBV28; J: TRBJ1-2; DNA: TGTGCCAGCCGGGGGACAGGGTATGGCTACACCTTC; CDR3: CASRGTGYGYTF
size: -; length: 14; D: TRBD1; V: TRBV29-1; J: TRBJ2-7; DNA: TGCAGCGTTGCAGCGCGACAGGGTCGGTACGAGCAGTACTTC; CDR3: CSVAARQGRYEQYF
size: -; length: 15; D: TRBD2; V: TRBV6-2/TRBV6-3; J: TRBJ2-1; DNA: TGTGCCAGCAGTTCGGGGCGGGAGTTAACCCATGAGCAGTTCTTC; CDR3: CASSSGRELTHEQFF
size: few; length: 19; D: -; V: TRBV7-8; J: TRBJ2-2; DNA: TGTGCCAGCAGCTTAGCGTTGGTGGCCGCGACGAGTAAGGCCGGGGAGCTGTTTTTT; CDR3: CASSLALVAATSKAGELFF
size: few; length: 14; D: -; V: TRBV7-8; J: TRBJ2-7; DNA: TGTGCCAGCAGCCCCTGGCGGGATGGGTACGAGCAGTACTTC; CDR3: CASSPWRDGYEQYF
size: few; length: 16; D: -; V: TRBV5-6; J: TRBJ1-4; DNA: TGTGCCAGCAGCTTGAGTATTGGGACAACTAATGAAAAACTGTTTTTT; CDR3: CASSLSIGTTNEKLFF
size: -; length: 14; D: TRBD1; V: TRBV7-2; J: TRBJ1-5; DNA: TGTGTCAGCAGCCCAGGGGGCGGGAATCAGCCCCAGCATTTT; CDR3: CVSSPGGGNQPQHF
size: -; length: 17; D: -; V: TRBV5-5; J: TRBJ1-1; DNA: TGTGCCAGCAGCTTGGACCCCCGGAGTGAATTGAACACTGAAGCTTTCTTT; CDR3: CASSLDPRSELNTEAFF
size: few; length: 16; D: -; V: TRBV20-1; J: TRBJ2-1; DNA: TGCAGTGCTAGAGATCTCCGTGGGCTCACCTACAATGAGCAGTTCTTC; CDR3: CSARDLRGLTYNEQFF
size: many; length: 17; D: TRBD2; V: TRBV20-1; J: TRBJ2-5; DNA: TGCAGTGCCGGGGGGGATTCCGCCTACATGACTGAAGAGACCCAGTACTTC; CDR3: CSAGGDSAYMTEETQYF
size: -; length: 14; D: TRBD2; V: TRBV27; J: TRBJ2-1; DNA: TGTGCCAGCACGGCGGGGGGTGTCTACAATGAGCAGTTCTTC; CDR3: CASTAGGVYNEQFF
size: -; length: 16; D: TRBD1; V: TRBV29-1; J: TRBJ2-1; DNA: TGCAGCGTTGAAGGGTATGGGACAGGCACTTACAATGAGCAGTTCTTC; CDR3: CSVEGYGTGTYNEQFF
size: few; length: 15; D: TRBD1; V: TRBV5-6; J: TRBJ2-1; DNA: TGTGCCAGCAGTTTCGACAGGGGTGTCTACAATGAGCAGTTCTTC; CDR3: CASSFDRGVYNEQFF
size: -; length: 14; D: -; V: TRBV6-1; J: TRBJ1-2; DNA: TGTGCCAGCAGCCCTGACCTGGGTGGTTATGGCTACACCTTC; CDR3: CASSPDLGGYGYTF
size: -; length: 16; D: TRBD2; V: TRBV4-2; J: TRBJ2-7; DNA: TGTGCCAGCAGCCAGAGCCTAGCGGGAGGTCTCTACGAGCAGTACTTC; CDR3: CASSQSLAGGLYEQYF
size: few; length: 14; D: TRBD1; V: TRBV5-4; J: TRBJ1-2; DNA: TGTGCCAGCAGCTTGAAACAGGGGGTTTATGGCTACACCTTC; CDR3: CASSLKQGVYGYTF
size: -; length: 16; D: TRBD1; V: TRBV29-1; J: TRBJ2-6; DNA: TGCAGCGTTCAATTGACAGGGGGAGCTGGGGCCAACGTCCTGACTTTC; CDR3: CSVQLTGGAGANVLTF
size: few; length: 11; D: -; V: TRBV12-3/TRBV12-4; J: TRBJ2-1; DNA: TGTGCCAGCAGGACCCTCGGGGAGCAGTTCTTC; CDR3: CASRTLGEQFF
size: -; length: 16; D: -; V: TRBV5-1; J: TRBJ2-5; DNA: TGCGCCAGCAGCTTGGAACCCGGGAACTTTCAAGAGACCCAGTACTTC; CDR3: CASSLEPGNFQETQYF
size: -; length: 12; D: -; V: TRBV7-9; J: TRBJ2-1; DNA: TGTGCCAGCAGCCGAGACCCGGGGGAGCAGTTCTTC; CDR3: CASSRDPGEQFF
size: few; length: 16; D: -; V: TRBV4-2; J: TRBJ2-7; DNA: TGTGCCAGCAGCCAACTGGCTATTGGGGGGGGCAACGAGCAGTACTTC; CDR3: CASSQLAIGGGNEQYF
size: -; length: 15; D: -; V: TRBV7-2; J: TRBJ1-2; DNA: TGTGCCAGCAGCTGGGGGGCAGGGGTTAGGTATGGCTACACCTTC; CDR3: CASSWGAGVRYGYTF